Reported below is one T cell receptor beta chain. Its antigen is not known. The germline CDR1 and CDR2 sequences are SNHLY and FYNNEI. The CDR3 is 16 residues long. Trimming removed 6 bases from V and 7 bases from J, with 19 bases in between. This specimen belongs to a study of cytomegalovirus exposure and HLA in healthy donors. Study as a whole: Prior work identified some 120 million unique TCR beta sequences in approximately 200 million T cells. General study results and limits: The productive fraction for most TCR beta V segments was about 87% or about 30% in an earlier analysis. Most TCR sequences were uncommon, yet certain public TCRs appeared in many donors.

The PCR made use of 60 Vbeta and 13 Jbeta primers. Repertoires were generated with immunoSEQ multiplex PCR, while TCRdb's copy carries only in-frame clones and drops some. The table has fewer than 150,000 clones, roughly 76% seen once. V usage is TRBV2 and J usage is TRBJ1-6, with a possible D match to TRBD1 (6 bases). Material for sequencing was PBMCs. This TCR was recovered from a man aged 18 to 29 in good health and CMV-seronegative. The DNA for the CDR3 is TGTGCCAGCAGGCCAACTTCAGGGGTAGGGAATTCACCCCTCCACTTT. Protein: CASRPTSGVGNSPLHF.